These T cell receptor beta chains were read from a single sample in a study of esophageal squamous cell carcinoma under preoperative chemotherapy. Using its own MiXCR run on the PCR reads, TCRdb lists one record per CDR3 protein. The sample records roughly 20,000 distinct CDR3 sequences, around 46% being singletons. Sample collection was performed from a patient given preoperative chemotherapy. The receptors derive from a human donor with esophageal squamous cell carcinoma. The donor label of this sample is uncertain. The CDR3 runs from the conserved cysteine through the conserved F or W. Each record gives: clone size, V gene, D gene, J gene, CDR3 DNA, CDR3 protein. A D gene is named only where the DNA matches it firmly. The listing skips clone size in some rows; elsewhere it reads once, few, many or a size class.

>many|TRBV11-1|.|TRBJ2-1
TGTGCCAGCAGCTTACGGCGGAGCTCCTACAATGAGCAGTTCTTC
CASSLRRSSYNEQFF
>.|TRBV12-3/TRBV12-4|.|TRBJ2-2
TGTGCCAGCGGCCCCCACAGCTTGGGCACAGAGACGCTGTATTTT
CASGPHSLGTETLYF
>many|TRBV7-3|TRBD1|TRBJ1-3
TGTGCCAGCAGCTCGACGACAGGGGCTGGAAACACCATATATTTT
CASSSTTGAGNTIYF
>.|TRBV29-1|.|TRBJ2-1
TGCAGCGGCACGGGGCCTGGTGAGCAGTTCTTC
CSGTGPGEQFF
>few|TRBV12-3/TRBV12-4|TRBD1|TRBJ2-2
TGTGCCAGCAGCATTAGTACAGGGGCCGGGGAGCTGTTTTTT
CASSISTGAGELFF
>.|TRBV11-1|TRBD2|TRBJ2-2
TGTGCCAGCAGCTTAGGGACTAGCGGGAGGAACACCGGGGAGCTGTTTTTT
CASSLGTSGRNTGELFF
>.|TRBV6-1|TRBD1|TRBJ2-6
TGTGCCAGCAGTAGGACCGGGACAGGGGTCGAGGTCCAGTATTTC
CASSRTGTGVEVQYF
>medium-sized|TRBV11-3|.|TRBJ2-7
TGTGCCAGCAGCCAAGCGGACGAGCAGTACTTC
CASSQADEQYF
>.|TRBV9|TRBD2|TRBJ2-2
TGTGCCAGCAGTGGACTAGCGGGAAACACCGGGGAGCTGTTTTTT
CASSGLAGNTGELFF
>medium-sized|TRBV7-6|.|TRBJ2-2
TGTGCCAGCAGCTCCTCCTTCGGGGAGCTGTTTTTT
CASSSSFGELFF
>.|TRBV12-3/TRBV12-4|.|TRBJ2-1
TGTGCCAGCAGTCCTGGTGTTAATGAGCAGTTCTTC
CASSPGVNEQFF
>few|TRBV7-3|TRBD1|TRBJ1-1
TGTGCCAGCAGTCGAGGGGGCGATGAGTCCGAAGCTTTCTTT
CASSRGGDESEAFF
>medium-sized|TRBV7-8|TRBD2|TRBJ2-3
TGTGCCAGCAGCTTACTAGCGGGAGGGACAGATACGCAGTATTTT
CASSLLAGGTDTQYF
>.|TRBV12-3/TRBV12-4|.|TRBJ2-5
TGTGCCAGCAGTCCCCGGACAGCACAAGAGACCCAGTACTTC
CASSPRTAQETQYF
>.|TRBV4-1|TRBD1|TRBJ2-3
TGCGCCAGCAGCCAAGAAGGGACAGGGGTTACGCGAGATACGCAGTATTTT
CASSQEGTGVTRDTQYF
>many|TRBV5-4|TRBD2|TRBJ2-1
TGTGCCAGCATCTCCGGGACTAGCGGGGGGAATGAGCAGTTCTTC
CASISGTSGGNEQFF
>medium-sized|TRBV6-2/TRBV6-3|TRBD2|TRBJ2-2
TGTGCCAGCAGTCCGACTAGCAACACCGGGGAGCTGTTTTTT
CASSPTSNTGELFF
>.|TRBV28|TRBD1|TRBJ2-2
TGTGCCAGCAGCCTTATCCGGGACAGGGGCTCCGGGGAGCTGTTTTTT
CASSLIRDRGSGELFF
>medium-sized|TRBV7-2|.|TRBJ2-7
TGTGCCAGCAGGGGGGGGGGGGCGGGAGTCTACGAGCAGTACTTC
CASRGGGAGVYEQYF
>many|TRBV7-2|TRBD2|TRBJ2-5
TGTGCCAGCAGCTTGACTAGCGGGAGGGCCGGGGACTTC
CASSLTSGRAGDF
>.|TRBV11-2|.|TRBJ1-4
TGTGCCAGCAGCTCCCCCCGAACTGAAAAACTGTTTTTT
CASSSPRTEKLFF
>once|TRBV6-5|.|TRBJ2-5
TGTGCCAGCAGTTACTCATGGACCCAAGAGACCCAGTACTTC
CASSYSWTQETQYF